Following are 24 T cell receptor beta chains from one sample sequenced in a study of T cells in localized non-small cell lung cancer. The assay was immunoSEQ multiplex PCR, and TCRdb's table has in-frame clones only and misses some. The sample lists roughly 90,000 clones, about nine tenths seen once, with 4.1% in the top ten. The input for sequencing was PBMCs, taken before any cancer treatment. The receptors stem from a woman between 35 and 75 years old with stage II squamous cell lung carcinoma.

The CDR3 DNA follows: TGCGCCAGCAGCCTGGGGACTATCACCTACGAGCAGTACTTC. Protein: CASSLGTITYEQYF. The chain links TRBV5-1 to TRBJ2-7, with TRBD2 identical over 7 bases. Germline loops: CDR1 SGHRS, CDR2 YFSETQ. This CDR3 spans 14 amino acids. V was pared by 4 bases and J by 2 bases, with 6 bases of the junction left unmatched.

The chain combines TRBV6-4 with TRBJ1-1; D not resolved. CDR1 MRHNA and CDR2 SNTAGT come from the germline V gene. The CDR3 totals 14 residues. Trimming pared 0 bases from V and 5 bases from J, leaving 10 bases between. The CDR3 sequence: CASSDSSWGTEAFF. DNA of the CDR3: TGTGCCAGCAGTGACTCGTCTTGGGGTACTGAAGCTTTCTTT.

The V call is TRBV27, the J call TRBJ1-6; D gene ambiguous. V lost 3 bases and J 6 bases, leaving 9 bases between the germline ends. The CDR3 loop spans 14 amino acids. The germline V gene has CDR1 MNHEY and CDR2 SMNVEV (reference sequence). The CDR3 protein is CASSFMEVNSPLHF. The DNA of the CDR3 is TGTGCCAGCAGTTTTATGGAGGTTAATTCACCCCTCCACTTT.

This clone was picked up one time. The V and J genes are TRBV13 and TRBJ2-2, with 10 positions matching TRBD1. The ends lost 4 bases at V and 7 bases at J; junction bases unmatched: 6. From germline, CDR1 is PRHDT and CDR2 FYEKMQ (reference sequence). The CDR3 totals 15 residues. The CDR3 is CASSSGTGAYGELFF. The CDR3 DNA is TGTGCCAGCAGCTCCGGGACAGGGGCTTACGGGGAGCTGTTTTTT.

The chain carries TRBV7-9 and TRBJ1-1; 9 nucleotides line up with TRBD1. Looked up from germline, CDR1 is SEHNR and CDR2 is FQNEAQ (reference sequence). J lost 1 base, V lost 7 bases, and 10 bases had no gene match. This CDR3 is built from 16 residues. The CDR3: CASTKMWTGENTEAFF. The DNA for the CDR3 is TGTGCCAGCACCAAAATGTGGACAGGGGAGAACACTGAAGCTTTCTTT.

The chain employs TRBV2 and TRBJ2-5, with TRBD1 as a possible D gene (7 bases). The CDR3 is made up of 12 amino acids. Trimming stripped 11 bases from V and 4 bases from J, with 14 bases between. Germline values: CDR1 SNHLY, CDR2 FYNNEI. The chain's CDR3 is CASWQGGETQYF. The CDR3 coding sequence is TGTGCCTCATGGCAGGGGGGAGAGACCCAGTACTTC.

This sequence joins TRBV5-1 and TRBJ1-1; D gene ambiguous. V lost 5 bases to trimming and J lost 1 base, with 9 bases between them. Germline lookup yields CDR1 SGHRS and CDR2 YFSETQ. The CDR3 contains 13 residues. CDR3 DNA: TGCGCCAGCAGATCCGCCCCGAACACTGAAGCTTTCTTT. Protein: CASRSAPNTEAFF.

This clone appeared a single time. The gene calls are TRBV5-8 and TRBJ2-3; 8 bases match TRBD1. Trimming removed 3 bases from V and 4 bases from J; junction bases left unmatched: 10. The CDR3 loop spans 16 amino acids. Germline V gene data show CDR1 as SGHTS and CDR2 as YDEGEE. The CDR3 reads CASSYPDRVGPDTQYF. In DNA form, the CDR3 reads TGTGCCAGCAGCTACCCGGACAGGGTTGGTCCAGATACGCAGTATTTT. The whole variable domain, filled in from reference TRBV5-8 and TRBJ2-3, reads EAGVTQSPTHLIKTRGQQATLRCSPISGHTSVYWYQQALGLGLQFLLWYDEGEERNRGNFPPRFSGRQFPNYSSELNVNALELEDSALYLCASSYPDRVGPDTQYFGPGTRLTVL.

The V gene is TRBV4-1, the J gene TRBJ1-5, with 7 positions matching TRBD1. The germline V gene has CDR1 MGHRA and CDR2 YSYEKL. This CDR3 has 16 residues. Unmatched junction bases numbered 6, after V lost 4 bases and J lost 0 bases. CDR3 protein: CASSPTRDSSNQPQHF. The CDR3 nucleotides read TGCGCCAGCAGCCCTACGAGGGACAGTAGCAATCAGCCCCAGCATTTT.

The chain links TRBV19 to TRBJ1-1; D is perhaps TRBD1 (5 bases). The germline gives CDR1 LNHDA, CDR2 SQIVND (reference sequence). Deletions cut 3 bases from V and 10 bases from J, with 12 bases between. CDR3 size: 12 residues. Here the CDR3 DNA reads TGTGCCAGTAGTATTCGGGGGGATGGAGCTTTCTTT. Its translation: CASSIRGDGAFF.

The chain links TRBV6-1 to TRBJ2-7, with D tentatively TRBD2 (5 bases). CDR1 and CDR2 (germline): MNHNS, SASEGT. Trimming took 4 bases from V and 3 from J, leaving 19 bases between them. This CDR3 contains 16 residues. This CDR3 reads CASSAPVGDPNYEQYF. In DNA, the CDR3 is TGTGCCAGCAGTGCTCCCGTGGGAGACCCTAACTACGAGCAGTACTTC.

This chain's CDR3 is CASSEYRGQSGGELFF. CDR3 DNA sequence: TGTGCCAGCAGTGAATACAGGGGGCAGAGTGGCGGGGAGCTGTTTTTT. This chain joins TRBV25-1 and TRBJ2-2; 8 bases line up with TRBD1. The CDR3 length is 16 residues. The V and J ends lost 0 bases and 7 bases, in that order; junction bases with no gene match: 7. Germline V gene data show CDR1 as MGHDK and CDR2 as SYGVNS.

This chain joins TRBV5-4 and TRBJ2-1; weak D call: TRBD2 (7 bases). The CDR3 runs 15 residues. Germline V gene sequence: CDR1 SGHNT, CDR2 YYREEE (reference sequence). The V gene lost 7 bases and the J gene lost 4 bases, with 18 bases spanning the gap. The CDR3 region is CASSQVGGAYNEQFF. CDR3 coding DNA: TGTGCCAGCTCCCAGGTGGGGGGGGCGTACAATGAGCAGTTCTTC.

The rearrangement joins TRBV27 to TRBJ1-1; TRBD1 aligns across 7 bases. The germline V gene has CDR1 MNHEY and CDR2 SMNVEV (reference sequence). Trimming removed 6 bases from V and 6 bases from J; junction bases left unmatched: 13. The CDR3 is 15 residues long. CDR3 DNA: TGTGCCAGCAGCCCCGACAGGGTCGTTTGGTCTGAAGCTTTCTTT. It encodes CASSPDRVVWSEAFF.

This chain uses TRBV6-5 with TRBJ1-4, with D uncertain. The CDR3 is 12 residues long. With 5 bases removed from V and 5 bases from J, the gap between germline ends came to 6 bases. Looked up from germline, CDR1 is MNHEY and CDR2 is SVGAGI. CDR3 region: CASSPLNEKLFF. Written as DNA, the CDR3 is TGTGCCAGCAGTCCCTTGAATGAAAAACTGTTTTTT.

CDR3 sequence reads: CASSAGREGDAIYF. In DNA, the CDR3 is TGTGCCAGCAGTGCCGGCAGGGAGGGTGACGCCATATATTTT. This chain uses TRBV2 with TRBJ1-3; D is perhaps TRBD1 (5 bases). From germline, CDR1 is SNHLY and CDR2 FYNNEI. This CDR3 has 14 amino acids. V dropped 4 bases and J dropped 11 bases, with 18 bases sitting between them.

This clone has just one count. CDR3 nucleotide sequence: TGTGCCAGCAGTTACTCGACCCGAGGGAACACTGAAGCTTTCTTT. Amino acid sequence: CASSYSTRGNTEAFF. This chain connects TRBV6-5 to TRBJ1-1; D is uncertain. Per the germline V gene, CDR1 is MNHEY and CDR2 is SVGAGI. CDR3 length: 15 residues. V was pared by 0 bases and J by 1 base, with 9 bases between.

The chain uses TRBV4-2 and TRBJ1-2; no reliable D call. CDR1 is LGHNA and CDR2 is YNFKEQ in the germline V gene. CDR3 length: 13 amino acids. V was pared by 4 bases and J by 6 bases, with 12 bases between. CDR3 protein: CASSPRGVDGYTF. CDR3 bases: TGTGCCAGCAGCCCACGAGGAGTGGATGGCTACACCTTC.

V usage is TRBV27 and J usage is TRBJ2-7, with TRBD1 matching 9 bases. CDR1 and CDR2 (germline): MNHEY, SMNVEV (reference sequence). The CDR3 spans 15 residues. The junction had 10 bases not matched to a gene; V was cut back by 5 bases and J by 5 bases. This chain's CDR3 is CASSPHGTGSDEQYF. The DNA of the CDR3 is TGTGCCAGCAGTCCCCATGGGACAGGGAGTGACGAGCAGTACTTC.

The chain uses TRBV6-5 and TRBJ2-4; D perhaps matches TRBD1 (7 bases). The CDR3 runs 14 residues. Trimming cost V 6 bases and J 7 bases, with 16 bases left between them. Looked up from germline, CDR1 is MNHEY and CDR2 is SVGAGI. CDR3 region: CASSRQGGWNIQYF. The CDR3 nucleotides are TGTGCCAGCAGCCGACAGGGAGGTTGGAACATTCAGTACTTC.

V gene TRBV28 combines with J gene TRBJ2-7, with D tentatively TRBD1 (6 bases). Germline V gene sequence: CDR1 MDHEN, CDR2 SYDVKM. The CDR3 length is 15 residues. V was pared by 7 bases and J by 0 bases, with 16 bases between. CDR3 sequence reads: CASNLRGKPSYEQYF. As DNA, the CDR3 is TGTGCCAGCAACTTAAGGGGGAAACCCTCCTACGAGCAGTACTTC.

The gene calls are TRBV7-6 and TRBJ2-3, with 12 bases lining up with TRBD2. The CDR3 extends over 17 amino acids. The junction had 6 bases not matched to a gene; V was cut back by 3 bases and J by 2 bases. Germline lookup yields CDR1 SGHVS and CDR2 FNYEAQ. The CDR3 sequence is CASSLGASGGVTDTQYF. Here the CDR3 DNA reads TGTGCCAGCAGCTTGGGTGCTAGCGGGGGGGTCACAGATACGCAGTATTTT.

This clone was detected once. The CDR3, as DNA: TGCGCCAGCAGCCCGAGCCTCAATGAAAAACTGTTTTTT. It translates to CASSPSLNEKLFF. This chain connects TRBV5-1 to TRBJ1-4; D remains ambiguous. Per the germline V gene, CDR1 is SGHRS and CDR2 is YFSETQ. The length of the CDR3 is 13 residues. V was shortened by 4 bases and J by 5 bases, with 9 bases between the two germline ends.

The chain uses TRBV7-6 and TRBJ1-5; D unclear. Trimming took 2 bases from V and 3 from J, leaving 14 bases between them. The germline gives CDR1 SGHVS, CDR2 FNYEAQ. The CDR3 has 16 amino acids. The CDR3 nucleotides read TGTGCCAGCAGCTTAACGGCTGGCGGTACCAATCAGCCCCAGCATTTT. Translated, it gives CASSLTAGGTNQPQHF.